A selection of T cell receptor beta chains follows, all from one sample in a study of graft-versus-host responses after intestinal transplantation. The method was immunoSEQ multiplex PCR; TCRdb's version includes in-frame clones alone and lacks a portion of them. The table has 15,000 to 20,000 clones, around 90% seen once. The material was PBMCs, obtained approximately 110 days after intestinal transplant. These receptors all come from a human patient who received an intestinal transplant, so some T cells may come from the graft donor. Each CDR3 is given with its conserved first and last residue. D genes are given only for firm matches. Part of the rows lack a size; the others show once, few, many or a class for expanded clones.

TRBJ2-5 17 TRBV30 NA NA TGTGCCTGGAGTGTACGCAAGTGGGACTTTGGTCGAGAGACCCAGTACTTC CAWSVRKWDFGRETQYF
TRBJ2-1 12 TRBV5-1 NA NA TGCGCCAGCAGCTTGGTAGCGACTGAGCAGTTCTTC CASSLVATEQFF
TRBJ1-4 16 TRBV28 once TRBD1 TGTGCCAGCAGTTTTCCCCCAGGGGGGGCGCGAGAAAAACTGTTTTTT CASSFPPGGAREKLFF
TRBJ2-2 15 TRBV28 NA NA TGTGCCAGCAGTGGCCGGGACTTTCCCACCGGGGAGCTGTTTTTT CASSGRDFPTGELFF
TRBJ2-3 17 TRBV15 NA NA TGTGCCACCAGCAGGGGACCCGGGACCAGAAGGACAGATACGCAGTATTTT CATSRGPGTRRTDTQYF
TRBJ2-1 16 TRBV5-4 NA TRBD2 TGTGCCAGCAGCCGTAGCGGGAGTGTATCCTACAATGAGCAGTTCTTC CASSRSGSVSYNEQFF
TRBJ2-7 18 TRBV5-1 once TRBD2 TGCGCCAGCAGCCCGGGACTAGCGGGAGGGCCGGGTTATGTCGAGCAGTACTTC CASSPGLAGGPGYVEQYF
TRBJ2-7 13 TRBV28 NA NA TGTGCCAGCAGTTTCCGGGGGAAGGACGAGCAGTACTTC CASSFRGKDEQYF
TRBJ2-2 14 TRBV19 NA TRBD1 TGTGCCAGTAGTCCCCAGGACAGGTGGAGGGAGCTGTTTTTT CASSPQDRWRELFF
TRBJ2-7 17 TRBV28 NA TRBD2 TGTGCCAGCAGTTTAGACTTGCCAGCGGGAGCACGGTACGAGCAGTACTTC CASSLDLPAGARYEQYF
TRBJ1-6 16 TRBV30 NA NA TGTGCCTGGAGTGTACTCGACAGCACCTATAATTCACCCCTCCACTTT CAWSVLDSTYNSPLHF
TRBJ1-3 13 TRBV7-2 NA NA TGTGCCAGCAGCTTGAGACAGGGAAACACCATATATTTT CASSLRQGNTIYF
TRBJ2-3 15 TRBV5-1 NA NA TGCGCCAGCAGCCCGGACGTGCGCCTTAGGGATACGCAGTATTTT CASSPDVRLRDTQYF
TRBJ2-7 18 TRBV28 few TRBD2 TGTGCCAGCAGTTTACCGTCCTTTAGCGGGGCTAGGTTGTACGAGCAGTACTTC CASSLPSFSGARLYEQYF
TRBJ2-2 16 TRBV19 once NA TGTGCCAGTAGCCCCGAGTTTGGGCATAACACCGGGGAGCTGTTTTTT CASSPEFGHNTGELFF
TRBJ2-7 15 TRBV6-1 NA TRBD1 TGTGCCAGCAGTTCCCCTGGGACAGTCTCCTACGAGCAGTACTTC CASSSPGTVSYEQYF
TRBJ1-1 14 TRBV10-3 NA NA TGTGCCATCAGTGAGTATCCCATCGGGACAGAAGCTTTCTTT CAISEYPIGTEAFF
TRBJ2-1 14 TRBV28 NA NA TGTGCCAGCAACTTCGGGATCTCCTACAATGAGCAGTTCTTC CASNFGISYNEQFF
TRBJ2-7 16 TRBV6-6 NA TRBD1 TGTGCCAGCAGTACCCTCCCGGGACAGGGGGCTTCCGAGCAGTACTTC CASSTLPGQGASEQYF
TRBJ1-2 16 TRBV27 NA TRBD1 TGTGCCAGCAGCCCTCGGGGCCCAGGGGGCGTTCATGGCTACACCTTC CASSPRGPGGVHGYTF
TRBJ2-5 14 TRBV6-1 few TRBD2 TGTGCCAGCAGTCCCCTAGCGGGAGTAGAGACCCAGTACTTC CASSPLAGVETQYF
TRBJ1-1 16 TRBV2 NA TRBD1 TGTGCCAGCAGTTCGGACAGGGGGAGGGGGAACACTGAAGCTTTCTTT CASSSDRGRGNTEAFF
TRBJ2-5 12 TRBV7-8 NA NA TGTGCCAGCAGCTTAGCGATGGAGACCCAGTACTTC CASSLAMETQYF
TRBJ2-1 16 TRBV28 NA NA TGTGCCAGCAGTGGGGACGAGGCTAAACTTCACAATGAGCAGTTCTTC CASSGDEAKLHNEQFF
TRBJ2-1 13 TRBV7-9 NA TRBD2 TGTGCCAGCATTCTAGCGGGAAGGGATGAGCAGTTCTTC CASILAGRDEQFF
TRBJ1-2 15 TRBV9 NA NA TGTGCCAGCAGCGCCCACCGGGACGGGGGGTATGGCTACACCTTC CASSAHRDGGYGYTF
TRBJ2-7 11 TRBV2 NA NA TGTGCCAGCAGTTCCCGGGCAGTGCAGTACTTC CASSSRAVQYF
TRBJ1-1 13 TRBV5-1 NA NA TGCGCCAGCAGCTTGGGAGCTTCCACTGAAGCTTTCTTT CASSLGASTEAFF
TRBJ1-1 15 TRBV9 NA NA TGTGCCAGCAGCGTAGTGATAACAGGGAACACTGAAGCTTTCTTT CASSVVITGNTEAFF
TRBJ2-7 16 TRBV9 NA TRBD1 TGTGCCAGCAGCGAGGGGTCTGGGACAGCCTCCTACGAGCAGTACTTC CASSEGSGTASYEQYF
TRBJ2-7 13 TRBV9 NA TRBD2 TGTGCCAGCAGCGTGGGACTAGCGGGTGAGCAGTACTTC CASSVGLAGEQYF
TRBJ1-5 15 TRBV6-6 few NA TGTGCCAGCAGCCCCGTGTCTCGGGGGAATCAGCCCCAGCATTTT CASSPVSRGNQPQHF
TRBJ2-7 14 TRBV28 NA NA TGTGCCAGCAGTCGAGCGACAACTGGGTACGAGCAGTACTTC CASSRATTGYEQYF
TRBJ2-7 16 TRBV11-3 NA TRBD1 TGTGCCAGCAGCTTTACAACAGGGGGCCCTTCCTACGAGCAGTACTTC CASSFTTGGPSYEQYF
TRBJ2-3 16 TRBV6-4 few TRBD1 TGTGCCAGCAGTGACTCGGGACAGGGGGCGCCAGATACGCAGTATTTT CASSDSGQGAPDTQYF
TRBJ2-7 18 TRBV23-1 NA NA TGCGCCAGCAGTCATCTGGGGGAGGACGCACTAAGCTCCTACGAGCAGTACTTC CASSHLGEDALSSYEQYF
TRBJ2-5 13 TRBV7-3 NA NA TGTGCCAGCAGCATTGGGGTGCGGGAGACCCAGTACTTC CASSIGVRETQYF
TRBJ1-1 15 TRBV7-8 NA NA TGTGCCAGCAGGTTAACCGACATCATGAACACTGAAGCTTTCTTT CASRLTDIMNTEAFF
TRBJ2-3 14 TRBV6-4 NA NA TGTGCCAGCAGTGCGGGAGCTAGCACAGATACGCAGTATTTT CASSAGASTDTQYF
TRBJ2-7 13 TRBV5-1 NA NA TGCGCCAGCAGCTCGGGACGGATTTACGAGCAGTACTTC CASSSGRIYEQYF
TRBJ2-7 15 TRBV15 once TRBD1 TGTGCCACCAGCAGACGGGACAGCCTCTACGACGAGCAGTACTTC CATSRRDSLYDEQYF
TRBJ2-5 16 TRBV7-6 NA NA TGTGCCAGCAGCTTATTTGCGGCGCAGGACAAAGAGACCCAGTACTTC CASSLFAAQDKETQYF
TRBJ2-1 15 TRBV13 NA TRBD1 TGTGCCAGCAGCGGGGACAGGGGGAACTACAATGAGCAGTTCTTC CASSGDRGNYNEQFF
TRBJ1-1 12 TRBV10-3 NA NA TGTGCCATCAGTGCCGGGGTGCTTGAAGCTTTCTTT CAISAGVLEAFF
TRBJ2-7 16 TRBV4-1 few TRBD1 TGCGCCAGCAGCCAGGGGCCGGGACAGTTTCCCTACGAGCAGTACTTC CASSQGPGQFPYEQYF
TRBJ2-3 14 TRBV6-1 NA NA TGTGCCGATAGAGCGGTATCTAGCACAGATACGCAGTATTTT CADRAVSSTDTQYF
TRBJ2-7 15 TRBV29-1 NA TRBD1 TGCAGCGTTGTGGACGTGGGACAGGGGGTATACGAGCAGTACTTC CSVVDVGQGVYEQYF
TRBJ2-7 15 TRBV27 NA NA TGTGCCAGCAACCCCGGGACGGGAAACTCCTACGAGCAGTACTTC CASNPGTGNSYEQYF
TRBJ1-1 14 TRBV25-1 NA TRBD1 TGTGCCAGCAGGGGATACAGGGGCCCCACTGAAGCTTTCTTT CASRGYRGPTEAFF
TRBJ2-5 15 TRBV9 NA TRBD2 TGTGCCAGCAGCCCAGGGACTAGCGGGAGACAGACCCAGTACTTC CASSPGTSGRQTQYF
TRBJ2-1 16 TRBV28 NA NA TGTGCCAGCAGTCTTCGGAACCGTGGGGGGTTCGATGAGCAGTTCTTC CASSLRNRGGFDEQFF
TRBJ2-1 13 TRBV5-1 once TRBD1 TGCGCCAGCAGCTGGGACAGCTACAATGAGCAGTTCTTC CASSWDSYNEQFF
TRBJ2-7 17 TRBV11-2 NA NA TGTGCCAGCAGCCTACCGGGTTGGCGGCCCCTAAGCGGCGAGCAGTACTTC CASSLPGWRPLSGEQYF
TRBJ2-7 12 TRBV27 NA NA TGTGCCAGCAGGCGGACAGCCTCCGAGCAGTACTTC CASRRTASEQYF
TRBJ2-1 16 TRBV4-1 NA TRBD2 TGCGCCAGCAGCCAAGACGGGAGGGCCGGGAGGGATGAGCAGTTCTTC CASSQDGRAGRDEQFF
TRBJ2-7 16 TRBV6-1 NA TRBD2 TGTGCCAGCAGTGAAGAGACTAGCGGGAACATGTACGAGCAGTACTTC CASSEETSGNMYEQYF
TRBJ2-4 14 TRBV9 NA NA TGTGCCAGCAGCCCCAAACTAGCCAAAAACATTCAGTACTTC CASSPKLAKNIQYF
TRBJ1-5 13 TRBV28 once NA TGTGCCAGCTTTTTAGGGGGCAATCAGCCCCAGCATTTT CASFLGGNQPQHF
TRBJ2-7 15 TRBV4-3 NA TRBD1 TGCGCCAGCAGCCTCGGGACAGGGGGAGGCTACGAGCAGTACTTC CASSLGTGGGYEQYF
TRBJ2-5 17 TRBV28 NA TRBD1 TGTGCCAGCAGTTTATTTGCCGGGACAGGGGAGAGAGAGACCCAGTACTTC CASSLFAGTGERETQYF